These 6 T cell receptor beta chains originate from one sample sequenced in a study of CD8+ T cells in alopecia areata. RNA, once extracted, was reverse transcribed into cDNA for use as the sequencing template. The data were produced by immunoSEQ multiplex PCR, yet TCRdb's version contains in-frame clones alone and is incomplete. The repertoire includes some 180,000 clones, roughly 60% of them detected once, and 1.7% sits in the top ten. Sequencing used CD4+ T cells sorted from blood, obtained at week 0. Receptors originate from a human donor with alopecia areata.

The gene calls are TRBV5-6 and TRBJ2-1, with TRBD2 identical over 13 bases. CDR1 is SGHDT and CDR2 is YYEEEE in the germline V gene. CDR3 length equals 19 residues. J was trimmed by 9 bases and V by 3 bases; bases with no gene match: 18. The CDR3 reads CASSSRRDRGLAGNSEQFF. The CDR3 coding sequence is TGTGCCAGCAGCTCACGCCGGGACAGGGGACTAGCGGGGAATAGTGAGCAGTTCTTC.

J is TRBJ1-2 and V is TRBV29-1, with 7 nucleotides matching TRBD1. The CDR3 is 13 residues long. Unmatched junction bases numbered 9, after V lost 7 bases and J lost 4 bases. The germline V gene has CDR1 SQVTM and CDR2 ANQGSEA. CDR3: CSAMTGRAYGYTF. CDR3 nucleotide sequence: TGCAGCGCCATGACAGGGAGGGCCTATGGCTACACCTTC.

The rearrangement uses TRBV30 and TRBJ1-6; perhaps TRBD1 as D (6 bases). This CDR3 has 13 amino acids. The germline gives CDR1 GTSNPN, CDR2 SVGIG (reference sequence). With 3 bases removed from V and 6 bases from J, the gap between germline ends came to 9 bases. The CDR3 DNA sequence: TGTGCCTGGAGAGGGGGAACTAATTCACCCCTCCACTTT. Amino acids: CAWRGGTNSPLHF.

The chain links TRBV6-1 to TRBJ2-7; 7 bases align to TRBD1. Per the germline V gene, CDR1 is MNHNS and CDR2 is SASEGT. There are 15 residues in the CDR3. The trim removed 8 bases at V and 7 bases at J, leaving 17 bases unmatched. In DNA, the CDR3 is TGTGCCAGCTCCCCGGTCTTGCAGGGGGTTTGGGAGCAGTACTTC. Translation: CASSPVLQGVWEQYF.

CDR3 residues: CASSSLTGINNQPQHF. The DNA for the CDR3 is TGTGCCAGCAGCTCCTTGACAGGGATCAACAATCAGCCCCAGCATTTT. This chain links TRBV27 with TRBJ1-5; 7 bases are a match to TRBD1. This CDR3 has 16 amino acids. V trimming: 6 bases; J trimming: 3 bases; junction bases outside the gene matches: 11. Germline V gene sequence: CDR1 MNHEY, CDR2 SMNVEV (reference sequence).

This chain connects TRBV25-1 to TRBJ2-7; D unresolved. This CDR3 is 14 amino acids long. V dropped 2 bases and J dropped 1 base, with 9 bases sitting between them. Germline V gene sequence: CDR1 MGHDK, CDR2 SYGVNS. CDR3 nucleotide sequence: TGTGCCAGCAGTGAACAGGCCACTTCCTACGAGCAGTACTTC. Translation: CASSEQATSYEQYF.